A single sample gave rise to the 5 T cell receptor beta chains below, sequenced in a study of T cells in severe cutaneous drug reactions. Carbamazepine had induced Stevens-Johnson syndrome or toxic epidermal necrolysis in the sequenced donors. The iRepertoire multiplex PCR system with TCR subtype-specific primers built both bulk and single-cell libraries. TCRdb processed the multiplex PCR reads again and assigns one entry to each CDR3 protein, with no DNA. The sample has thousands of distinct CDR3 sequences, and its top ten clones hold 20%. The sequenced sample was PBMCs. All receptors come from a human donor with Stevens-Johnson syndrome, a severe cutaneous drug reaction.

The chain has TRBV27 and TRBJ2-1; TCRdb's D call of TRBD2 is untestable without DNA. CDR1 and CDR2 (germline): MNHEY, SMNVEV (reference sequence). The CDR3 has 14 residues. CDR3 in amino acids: CASSLSRGVYEQFF.

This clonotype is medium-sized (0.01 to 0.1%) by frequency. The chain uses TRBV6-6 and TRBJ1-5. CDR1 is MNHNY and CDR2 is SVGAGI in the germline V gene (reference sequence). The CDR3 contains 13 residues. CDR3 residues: CASSYDSNQPQHF.

The CDR3 spells CASSLVAGGRTGELFF. The genes are TRBV28 and TRBJ2-2; the D call of TRBD2 rests on TCRdb alone, since no DNA is present to check it. The germline V gene encodes CDR1 MDHEN and CDR2 SYDVKM. This CDR3 has 16 residues.

The CDR3 sequence is CASSDSQGNGYGYTF. The chain carries TRBV2 and TRBJ1-2; absent DNA, TCRdb's TRBD1 call cannot be checked. The CDR3 has 15 residues. Germline CDR1 SNHLY, CDR2 FYNNEI.

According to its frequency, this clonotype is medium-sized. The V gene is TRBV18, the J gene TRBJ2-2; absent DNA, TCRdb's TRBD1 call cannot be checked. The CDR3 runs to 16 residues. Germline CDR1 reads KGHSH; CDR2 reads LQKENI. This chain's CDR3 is CASSPLGQTNTGELFF.